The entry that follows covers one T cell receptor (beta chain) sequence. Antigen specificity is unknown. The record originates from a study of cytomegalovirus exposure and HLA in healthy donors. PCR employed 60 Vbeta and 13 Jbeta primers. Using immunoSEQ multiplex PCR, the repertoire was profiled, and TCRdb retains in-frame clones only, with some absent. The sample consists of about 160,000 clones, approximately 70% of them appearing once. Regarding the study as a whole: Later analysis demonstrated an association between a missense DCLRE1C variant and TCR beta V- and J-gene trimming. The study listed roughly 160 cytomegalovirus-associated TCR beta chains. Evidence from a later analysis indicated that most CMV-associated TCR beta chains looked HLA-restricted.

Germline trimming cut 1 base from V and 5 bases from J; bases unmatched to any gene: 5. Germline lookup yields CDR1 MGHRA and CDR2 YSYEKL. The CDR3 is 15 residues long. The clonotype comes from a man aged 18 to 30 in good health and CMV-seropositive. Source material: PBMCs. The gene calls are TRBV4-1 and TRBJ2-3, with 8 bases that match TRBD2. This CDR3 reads CASSQGAGDGDTQYF. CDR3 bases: TGCGCCAGCAGCCAAGGAGCGGGAGATGGAGATACGCAGTATTTT.